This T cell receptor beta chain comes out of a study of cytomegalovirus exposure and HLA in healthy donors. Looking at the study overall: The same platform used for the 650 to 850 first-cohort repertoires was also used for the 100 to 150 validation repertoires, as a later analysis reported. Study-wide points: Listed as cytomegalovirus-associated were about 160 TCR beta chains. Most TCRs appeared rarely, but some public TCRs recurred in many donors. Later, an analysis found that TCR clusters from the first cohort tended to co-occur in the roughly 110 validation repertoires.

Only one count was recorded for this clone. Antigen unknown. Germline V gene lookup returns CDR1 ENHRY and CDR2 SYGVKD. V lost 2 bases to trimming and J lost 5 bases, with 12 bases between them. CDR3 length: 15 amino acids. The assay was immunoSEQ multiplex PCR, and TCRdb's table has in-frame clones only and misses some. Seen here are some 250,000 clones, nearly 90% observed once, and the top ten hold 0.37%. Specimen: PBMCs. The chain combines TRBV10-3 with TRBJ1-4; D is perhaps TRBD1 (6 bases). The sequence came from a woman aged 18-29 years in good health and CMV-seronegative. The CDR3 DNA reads TGTGCCATCAGTGAGACCGGGACAAAGAATGAAAAACTGTTTTTT. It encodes CAISETGTKNEKLFF.